Sequencing of this TCR beta chain was carried out in a study of OX40 agonist ivuxolimab in advanced cancers. Study-level information: Enrolled patients in dose escalation had cancers that were hepatocellular carcinoma, melanoma, renal cell or head and neck cancer. Study-wide results and caveats: Both CD4+ and CD8+ T cell populations in blood had undergone clonal expansion by week 6 at 0.1 to 3.0 mg/kg.

This clone was seen once. Its antigen is unknown. Clones were read by immunoSEQ multiplex PCR, and TCRdb kept only the in-frame ones, dropping some. The table lists about 94,000 clones, approximately 95% of them singletons. V was trimmed by 4 bases and J by 4 bases, leaving 13 bases between them. Germline CDR1 and CDR2: LGHNA and YNFKEQ. This CDR3 spans 14 amino acids. This sequence originates from an adult with an advanced solid tumor such as melanoma, head and neck, liver or kidney cancer. The rearrangement joins TRBV4-2 to TRBJ1-2; D perhaps matches TRBD1 (5 bases). The sample was CD4+ or CD8+ T cells sorted from blood, taken in a trial of the OX40 agonist ivuxolimab. The CDR3 here is CASSPQTEGYGYTF. The CDR3 DNA reads TGTGCCAGCAGCCCCCAGACAGAGGGCTATGGCTACACCTTC.